The rows below give T cell receptor beta chains drawn from one sample of a study of Ad26.COV2.S vaccination and SARS-CoV-2 variants. Generated by immunoSEQ multiplex PCR, the TCRdb table keeps only in-frame clones and is missing some. The sample lists some 290,000 clones, around 83% seen once, with approximately 1.9% in the top ten. The sample was peripheral blood, taken in a trial of Ad26.COV2.S vaccine versus placebo. Source of these receptors: a person aged 18-65 years who received the Ad26.COV2.S COVID-19 vaccine or a placebo. CDR3s include the opening cysteine and the closing phenylalanine or tryptophan. The order of the fields is J gene, clone size, D gene, V gene, CDR3 protein, CDR3 DNA. A D gene is named only where the DNA matches it firmly. Only some rows state a clone size, as once, few, many or a class for expanded clones.

>TRBJ1-2|.|.|TRBV19
CASTFPTGTPYYGYTF
TGTGCCAGTACCTTTCCGACGGGGACCCCATACTATGGCTACACCTTC
>TRBJ2-5|.|.|TRBV4-1
CASSQGAGRETQYF
TGCGCCAGCAGCCAAGGTGCGGGCCGAGAGACCCAGTACTTC
>TRBJ1-5|.|TRBD1|TRBV15
CATSRGGGGRNNQPQHF
TGTGCCACCAGCAGAGGGGGAGGGGGCAGAAACAATCAGCCCCAGCATTTT
>TRBJ2-3|.|TRBD2|TRBV28
CASSWGLAGSSSTDTQYF
TGTGCCAGCAGCTGGGGACTAGCGGGGTCCTCTAGCACAGATACGCAGTATTTT
>TRBJ1-5|.|.|TRBV24-1
CATSDANQPQHF
TGTGCCACCAGTGATGCTAATCAGCCCCAGCATTTT
>TRBJ1-1|.|.|TRBV7-8
CASSSTGNTEAFF
TGTGCCAGCAGCAGTACAGGGAACACTGAAGCTTTCTTT
>TRBJ1-6|.|.|TRBV7-2
CASSRRQANSPLHF
TGTGCCAGCAGCCGCCGACAGGCCAATTCACCCCTCCACTTT
>TRBJ2-1|.|.|TRBV6-4
CASSPRHQSSYNEQFF
TGTGCCAGCAGTCCAAGACACCAGAGCTCCTACAATGAGCAGTTCTTC
>TRBJ2-1|.|TRBD2|TRBV5-1
CASSLVLAGNYNEQFF
TGCGCCAGCAGCTTGGTTCTAGCGGGGAATTACAATGAGCAGTTCTTC
>TRBJ1-1|.|.|TRBV9
CASSVGRENAEAFF
TGTGCCAGCAGCGTAGGCAGGGAGAACGCTGAAGCTTTCTTT
>TRBJ2-3|.|.|TRBV5-1
CASSDPRTDTQYF
TGCGCCAGCAGCGACCCCCGCACAGATACGCAGTATTTT
>TRBJ1-2|.|.|TRBV4-3
CASSQEVGVRNGYTF
TGCGCCAGCAGCCAAGAGGTAGGGGTGAGAAATGGCTACACCTTC
>TRBJ1-2|once|.|TRBV7-8
CASSLKWEDGYTF
TGTGCCAGCAGCCTGAAATGGGAGGATGGCTACACCTTC
>TRBJ2-3|.|.|TRBV30
CAWSITRAEDTQYF
TGTGCCTGGAGTATCACGCGGGCGGAAGATACGCAGTATTTT
>TRBJ1-2|.|.|TRBV23-1
CASRAPRVFYYGYTF
TGCGCCAGCAGGGCCCCCAGGGTCTTTTACTATGGCTACACCTTC
>TRBJ1-1|.|TRBD1|TRBV30
CAWSVDRVTEAFF
TGTGCCTGGAGTGTAGACAGGGTCACTGAAGCTTTCTTT
>TRBJ2-1|.|TRBD2|TRBV3-1/TRBV3-2
CASSQDRASGGGEQFF
TGTGCCAGCAGCCAAGATAGGGCTAGCGGGGGCGGTGAGCAGTTCTTC
>TRBJ1-6|few|TRBD1|TRBV7-2
CASSLVGQASSYNSPLHF
TGTGCCAGCAGCTTAGTGGGACAGGCCAGCTCCTATAATTCACCCCTCCACTTT
>TRBJ1-1|.|TRBD1|TRBV18
CASSPRTGADTEAFF
TGTGCCAGCTCCCCAAGGACAGGGGCAGACACTGAAGCTTTCTTT
>TRBJ1-1|.|.|TRBV7-9
CASSAGRGLNTEAFF
TGTGCCAGCAGCGCGGGGCGGGGTTTGAACACTGAAGCTTTCTTT
>TRBJ2-2|.|TRBD1|TRBV27
CASSSDRVIAGELFF
TGTGCCAGCAGTTCGGACAGGGTGATCGCCGGGGAGCTGTTTTTT
>TRBJ1-5|.|.|TRBV7-9
CASSRLRDNQPQHF
TGTGCCAGCAGCCGACTCCGGGACAATCAGCCCCAGCATTTT
>TRBJ2-5|.|.|TRBV11-2
CASSLSRGETQYF
TGTGCCAGCAGCTTATCGCGAGGGGAGACCCAGTACTTC
>TRBJ2-1|.|.|TRBV7-2
CASSLRSGSYNEQFF
TGTGCCAGCAGCTTAAGGTCGGGATCCTACAATGAGCAGTTCTTC
>TRBJ2-1|.|.|TRBV19
CASSIGAGYNEQFF
TGTGCCAGTAGTATAGGGGCAGGATACAATGAGCAGTTCTTC
>TRBJ2-6|.|.|TRBV5-1
CASSSRPKGANVLTF
TGCGCCAGCAGCTCTCGACCTAAGGGGGCCAACGTCCTGACTTTC
>TRBJ2-7|.|.|TRBV7-8
CASSRSTASYEQYF
TGTGCCAGCAGCCGTTCGACAGCGTCCTACGAGCAGTACTTC
>TRBJ2-6|.|.|TRBV9
CASSVGRSSNVLTF
TGTGCCAGCAGCGTAGGCCGGAGCTCCAACGTCCTGACTTTC
>TRBJ1-1|.|.|TRBV4-3
CASSQDTTGGTEAFF
TGCGCCAGCAGCCAAGATACGACAGGCGGAACTGAAGCTTTCTTT
>TRBJ2-1|.|.|TRBV18
CASSTDLYRNNEQFF
TGTGCCAGCTCAACGGACTTGTACAGGAACAATGAGCAGTTCTTC